This entry describes one T cell receptor (beta chain). It lacks a known antigen. No quality values exist for individual bases; no much larger clone is one base distant. Library preparation used 5' RACE. Instrument used: Illumina HiSeq 2500. A second PCR of roughly 7 to 11 cycles was performed with a sample-barcoded 5' primer and a J-beta primer mix. Each TCR beta cDNA molecule received a unique molecular identifier from a template-switch 5' adaptor carrying 12 random nucleotides. Each sample yielded at least 3 million CDR3-containing paired-end reads. All of the RNA was converted into first-strand cDNA using the Mint cDNA synthesis kit, with a TRBC-specific oligonucleotide serving as the primer. Following uracil-DNA glycosylase treatment, a first 18-cycle PCR with universal primers M1SS and BC2_uni_R was performed on all cDNA. The original methods were these. Each sample was normalized by randomly selecting 1 million high-quality reads, each carrying a distinct molecular identifier. Reads with shared molecular identifiers were discarded instead of being binned into consensus sequences. CDR3 identification, clonotype clustering and error correction used MiTCR with a Q25 quality threshold and the strictest error-elimination algorithm. A nonparametric unseen species model with Euler transformation was used to estimate lower-bound total TCR beta diversity. The raw public data were reprocessed by TCRdb itself: fastp quality trimming at Q25, MiXCR clonotype calling, in-frame beta chains only. Identical CDR3 proteins give one entry, which carries the most common genes and DNA. It is TCRdb's table, rather than the study itself, that gives the V and J calls and clone size. The sample yields some 760,000 distinct CDR3 sequences; 20% to 30% were counted once. Roughly a tenth of the sample belongs to the ten largest clones.

According to the germline V gene, CDR1 reads SGDLS and CDR2 reads YYNGEE. Reading from cysteine to phenylalanine, the CDR3 counts 14 amino acids. Just CDR3 DNA is preserved here, 42 bases in frame from base 1. A distance of 8 bases separates the germline ends of V and J, which lose 0 bases and 4 bases respectively. Donors were under 40 systemically healthy Caucasian individuals from Russia aged roughly 6 to 90 years. Ten milliliters of peripheral blood were drawn from each donor into EDTA-treated Vacutainer tubes. Ficoll-Paque density-gradient centrifugation was used to isolate PBMCs, with at least 6.5 million per sample. Total RNA, at least 5.5 micrograms per sample, was extracted from PBMCs with Trizol reagent. For every donor, flow cytometry on a PBMC aliquot measured the percentage of naive CD45RAhigh/CD27high T cells. This specimen belongs to a study of blood T cells in healthy people across ages (dated by TCRdb to 2015 to 2017). About the full investigation: In model experiments, template switching captured about one uniquely barcoded TCR beta cDNA molecule for every two T cells. To track age-related changes in TCR beta repertoire diversity, the study relied on deep sequencing normalized with unique cDNA molecular identifiers. The donors were split into four age groups: young (average 16 years), middle-aged (about 40), aged (approximately 59) and long-lived (approximately 80). The study analyzed two additional independent replicas of 1 million unique cDNA reads from the same blood draw for two donors, one aged 18 to 30 and one aged 80 or older.

Overall study outcomes, separate from this receptor: Because the CMV infection status of the donors was unknown, age-related changes in expanded clonotypes may potentially have been confounded. There was a strong correlation between observed TCR beta diversity and the percentage of naive T cells measured by flow cytometry. Bulk unsorted PBMC profiling prevented conclusive comparison of naive and antigen-experienced compartments. Estimates of total diversity based on one million sequenced T cells were regarded as lower bounds and as underestimates. The long-lived group showed more naive CD4+ T cells, fewer expanded clones and increased TCR diversity than the aged group, suggesting age selection. Observed TCR beta diversity per million T cells fell roughly linearly with age, and a significant reduction was already apparent by age around 36.

The sample was also linked to a second study, of T cells of mothers and their children. As noted in the second study: The donors were nine systemically healthy Caucasian individuals, made up of three mothers and their six children. cDNA synthesis used all of the extracted RNA, with around 1.5 ug of RNA in each 15 ul reaction. Sample barcodes and 2-4 random nucleotides were added via the M1S primer in the second PCR. Over 8 million TCR beta CDR3 reads were obtained for each mother, and some 3 million reads were obtained for each child. In both related and unrelated pairs, thymic selection shapes the output of TCR recombination in a similar way, with inherited differences having only a minor effect. Normalized repertoire overlap was always found to be slightly, but never significantly, higher in related mother-child pairs than in unrelated mother-child pairs. No persistent microchimeric T cell clones were detected, at a sensitivity of roughly 100 clones per million clonotypes. In the study, deep NGS was used to compare the TCR beta repertoires of mothers and children, and features distinguishing related mother-child pairs from unrelated individuals were sought. The mean age was about 38 +/- 4 years for the mothers and about 10 +/- 4 years for the children. After adapter ligation with NEBNext reagents, the libraries were sequenced on Illumina HiSeq 2000 with 100+100 nt paired-end reads. Mother and child libraries were prepared a month apart and sequenced in separate runs to prevent cross-contamination. Between about 500,000 and 2,100,000 distinct TCR beta clonotypes were identified per donor. Naive TCR beta clonotypes were estimated from low-frequency clonotypes matched to each donor's FACS-determined naive share, without sorting.

The chain uses TRBV9 and TRBJ2-1; the D gene is perhaps TRBD1, from 5 matching bases. The sequence was collected from a boy between 10 and 17 years old in good health. Sequenced sample: blood. The CDR3: CASSVDTGYNEQFF. The DNA is as follows: TGTGCCAGCAGCGTAGATACAGGTTACAATGAGCAGTTCTTC.